These 25 T cell receptor beta chains were sequenced from one sample in a study of a mutant IDH1 vaccine in newly diagnosed glioma (dated by TCRdb to about 2021). Library prep was done by the immunoSEQ multiplex PCR assay. TCRdb carries this immuneACCESS record with in-frame sequences only. Its versions omit some clonotypes, under half of them owing to an unresolved V gene in the studies checked, with the rest unexplained. The sample yields 45,000 to 60,000 clones; around 80% were counted once. The top ten clonotypes cover roughly 5.2% of the sample. The antigens for these receptors are not known. The time point label corresponds to: week 5, during vaccination. Each vaccine dose was 300 ug of a 20-mer mutant IDH1 peptide in Montanide, given subcutaneously with topical imiquimod. Here the sequenced sample was PBMCs, taken from a glioma patient whose treatment included an IDH1 peptide vaccine. The receptors come from a man aged 45-65 years with glioma.

The J gene is TRBJ2-6, the V gene TRBV19; tentative D call: TRBD2 (6 bases). Germline CDR1 is LNHDA and CDR2 is SQIVND (reference sequence). Trimming cost V 7 bases and J 0 bases, with 19 bases left between them. This CDR3 contains 18 residues. Here the CDR3 reads CASTWRAGRSSGANVLTF. The CDR3 nucleotides are TGTGCCAGTACCTGGAGGGCGGGTCGAAGCTCTGGGGCCAACGTCCTGACTTTC.

The chain's CDR3 is CASREGYEQYF. The CDR3 region has the DNA TGTGCCAGCCGCGAGGGCTACGAGCAGTACTTC. The chain links TRBV27 to TRBJ2-7; a possible D gene is TRBD2 (5 bases). Trimming shortened V by 8 bases and J by 3 bases, and 8 bases separated the two germline ends. This CDR3 comprises 11 residues. Germline V CDR1 and CDR2: MNHEY, SMNVEV (reference sequence).

The count of this clone is one. The chain's CDR3 is CASSLRQGEFSGNTIYF. The CDR3 nucleotides are TGTGCCAGCAGCCTTAGGCAAGGGGAATTCTCTGGAAACACCATATATTTT. The chain is built from TRBV13 and TRBJ1-3; possible D gene TRBD1, 5 bases. The CDR3 loop spans 17 amino acids. Trimming took off 5 bases at V and 0 bases at J, with 17 bases between the two ends. CDR1 is PRHDT, CDR2 FYEKMQ, per germline (reference sequence).

V gene TRBV28 combines with J gene TRBJ1-1; D unresolved. Trimming left V 5 bases short and J 2 bases short, with 15 bases between. Germline V gene sequence: CDR1 MDHEN, CDR2 SYDVKM. The CDR3 totals 15 residues. Written as DNA, the CDR3 is TGTGCCAGCAGTCAACATGGGGATTACAACACTGAAGCTTTCTTT. It codes for CASSQHGDYNTEAFF.

The V and J genes are TRBV14 and TRBJ2-7; D unclear. V gave up 1 base and J gave up 6 bases, with 10 bases separating them. The CDR3 has 13 amino acids. From germline, CDR1 is SGHDN and CDR2 FVKESK. The CDR3 spells CASSQGNGREQYF. CDR3 coding DNA: TGTGCCAGCAGCCAAGGTAATGGACGCGAGCAGTACTTC. Variable domain in full (rest from reference TRBV14 and TRBJ2-7): EAGVTQFPSHSVIEKGQTVTLRCDPISGHDNLYWYRRVMGKEIKFLLHFVKESKQDESGMPNNRFLAERTGGTYSTLKVQPAELEDSGVYFCASSQGNGREQYFGPGTRLTVT.

The V and J genes are TRBV6-5 and TRBJ1-5, with 9 positions matching TRBD1. The J segment lost 6 bases and the V segment lost 4 bases, leaving 4 bases of the junction unmatched. From germline, CDR1 is MNHEY and CDR2 SVGAGI. This CDR3 is 14 amino acids long. The CDR3 nucleotides are TGTGCCAGCAGTTCCGGGACAGGGATTCAGCCCCAGCATTTT. It codes for CASSSGTGIQPQHF.

The CDR3 sequence: CATSSLQGLGYGYTF. CDR3 DNA sequence: TGTGCCACCAGCTCCCTGCAGGGTTTAGGGTATGGCTACACCTTC. V usage is TRBV15 and J usage is TRBJ1-2; a weak D match, TRBD1 (5 bases). Germline CDR1 and CDR2: LNHNV and YYDKDF (reference sequence). CDR3 length equals 15 residues. Trimming cost V 5 bases and J 5 bases, with 18 bases left between them.

The rearrangement uses TRBV2 and TRBJ2-2; D is uncertain. This CDR3 has 12 residues. V lost 2 bases and J lost 6, with 4 bases in between. CDR1 and CDR2 from the germline V gene are SNHLY and FYNNEI. The CDR3 DNA sequence: TGTGCCAGCAGTGAAAGGGCCGGGGAGCTGTTTTTT. It codes for CASSERAGELFF.

The chain couples TRBV28 to TRBJ2-7; the D gene is possibly TRBD2 (6 bases). The CDR3 is made up of 13 amino acids. From germline, CDR1 is MDHEN and CDR2 SYDVKM. The V and J ends lost 6 bases and 6 bases respectively, with 15 bases between them. The CDR3 loop is CASRPGTSSEQYF. The CDR3 bases are TGTGCCAGCAGACCTGGGACTTCTTCCGAGCAGTACTTC.

V and J are TRBV28 and TRBJ1-2, with 7 bases aligning to TRBD1. V shed 2 bases and J 6 bases; nucleotides not matched to a gene: 3. CDR1 and CDR2 from the germline V gene are MDHEN and SYDVKM. The CDR3 length is 13 residues. CDR3 sequence: CASSLGTGDGYTF. CDR3 coding DNA: TGTGCCAGCAGTTTAGGAACAGGGGATGGCTACACCTTC.

Regarding this clone: The junction and the germline gene differ at one end; a read error may be behind it. The chain carries TRBV19 and TRBJ1-2; 11 bases are a match to TRBD1. The CDR3 consists of 14 residues. Germline V lookup: CDR1 LNHDA, CDR2 SQIVND (reference sequence). DNA for the CDR3: TGTGCCAGTAGTACTCTTCGGCACCCGGGACAGGGGGCCTTC. Encoded protein: CASSTLRHPGQGAF.

The rearrangement joins TRBV19 to TRBJ1-5; TRBD1 aligns across 9 bases. Per germline, CDR1 LNHDA and CDR2 SQIVND (reference sequence). The CDR3 sequence is 15 residues long. V was clipped by 1 base and J by 3 bases; unmatched bases: 1. For the CDR3, the DNA is TGTGCCAGTAGTATAGGACAGGGGGTCAATCAGCCCCAGCATTTT. Translated, it gives CASSIGQGVNQPQHF.

The CDR3 DNA is TGTGCCAGCAGCGTAACCCCGGACAATTTAAACACTGAAGCTTTCTTT. It yields the protein CASSVTPDNLNTEAFF. J is TRBJ1-1 and V is TRBV9; D possibly corresponds to TRBD1 (5 bases). Germline CDR1 is SGDLS and CDR2 is YYNGEE. The CDR3 is 16 amino acids. Trimming took off 1 base at V and 2 bases at J, with 15 bases between the two ends.

The chain employs TRBV9 and TRBJ1-4; tentative D call: TRBD1 (5 bases). The germline V gene has CDR1 SGDLS and CDR2 YYNGEE. V lost 3 bases and J lost 5, with 14 bases in between. The CDR3 runs 15 residues. CDR3 DNA sequence: TGTGCCAGCAGCGCCAGGGACGGTCCGAATGAAAAACTGTTTTTT. It is translated as CASSARDGPNEKLFF.

This clone has a handful of counts. The J gene is TRBJ2-7, the V gene TRBV2; 10 bases map to TRBD2. The germline gives CDR1 SNHLY, CDR2 FYNNEI. The CDR3 covers 13 residues. Trimming removed 5 bases from V and 5 bases from J; junction bases left unmatched: 3. In DNA form, the CDR3 reads TGTGCCAGCAGTAGCGGGGGGGCCGACGAGCAGTACTTC. Translating gives CASSSGGADEQYF.

The genes are TRBV5-1 and TRBJ2-7; either TRBD1 or TRBD2 may supply D (5 bases each). Germline loops: CDR1 SGHRS, CDR2 YFSETQ. V gave up 4 bases and J gave up 3 bases, with 20 bases separating them. The CDR3 length is 16 residues. CDR3 sequence: CASSLDGEGQFYEQYF. In DNA form, the CDR3 reads TGCGCCAGCAGCCTGGATGGAGAGGGGCAGTTCTACGAGCAGTACTTC.

The chain has TRBV4-1 and TRBJ2-3; no clear D. The CDR3 sequence is 15 residues long. In germline, CDR1 is MGHRA, CDR2 YSYEKL. V lost 3 bases to trimming and J lost 2 bases, with 12 bases between them. DNA of the CDR3: TGCGCCAGCAGCCAGTTAGGCTTTCCCACAGATACGCAGTATTTT. Translated, it gives CASSQLGFPTDTQYF.

This chain connects TRBV27 to TRBJ1-1, with 9 bases matching TRBD1. The CDR3 spans 15 residues. V lost 4 bases to trimming and J lost 8 bases; unmatched junction nucleotides: 11. The germline gives CDR1 MNHEY, CDR2 SMNVEV (reference sequence). The DNA of the CDR3 is TGTGCCAGCAGTTCATCCCGTACAGGGGGCATCGAAGCTTTCTTT. It codes for CASSSSRTGGIEAFF.

This clone was picked up a small number of times. The CDR3 DNA sequence: TGTGCCAGCTCACCTTCCGGGACAGCTGTGTCCCAGCATTTT. Amino acids: CASSPSGTAVSQHF. V gene TRBV18 combines with J gene TRBJ1-5; 7 positions match TRBD1. Germline V CDR1 and CDR2: KGHSH, LQKENI. V gave up 3 bases and J gave up 11 bases; unmatched junction bases: 10. CDR3 length: 14 residues.

The V and J genes are TRBV2 and TRBJ1-1; D may be TRBD1 (5 bases). The V and J ends lost 6 bases and 0 bases respectively, with 8 bases between them. CDR1 SNHLY and CDR2 FYNNEI come from the germline V gene. The CDR3 is made up of 13 amino acids. This CDR3 is CASRRGLNTEAFF. CDR3 in DNA: TGTGCCAGCAGGAGGGGTTTGAACACTGAAGCTTTCTTT.

This chain uses TRBV6-5 with TRBJ1-3; 7 bases align to TRBD1. The CDR3 contains 14 residues. Germline lookup yields CDR1 MNHEY and CDR2 SVGAGI. J gave up 4 bases and V 6 bases, and 6 bases lay outside the gene matches. The CDR3 nucleotides are TGTGCCAGCAGCTTGAGGGGGCAAGGAAACACCATATATTTT. Encoded protein: CASSLRGQGNTIYF.

J is TRBJ1-4 and V is TRBV5-1; a weak D match, TRBD1 (5 bases). The CDR3 contains 14 residues. CDR1 and CDR2 (germline): SGHRS, YFSETQ. Trimming took 1 base from V and 8 from J, leaving 12 bases between them. CDR3 region: CASSLPGGDEKLFF. The CDR3 bases are TGCGCCAGCAGCTTGCCGGGGGGGGACGAAAAACTGTTTTTT.

The V and J genes are TRBV6-4 and TRBJ2-5; D possibly uses TRBD1 or TRBD2 (5 bases each). Germline V gene data show CDR1 as MRHNA and CDR2 as SNTAGT. CDR3 length: 13 residues. Trimming took 5 bases from V and 5 from J, leaving 12 bases between them. DNA for the CDR3: TGTGCCAGCAGTCTCAAGTGGGGGGAGACCCAGTACTTC. Translating gives CASSLKWGETQYF.

The chain is built from TRBV19 and TRBJ1-1, with 9 positions matching TRBD1. The length of the CDR3 is 16 residues. Germline lookup yields CDR1 LNHDA and CDR2 SQIVND (reference sequence). After removal of 5 bases from V and 4 bases from J, the junction contained 11 bases not matched to a gene. CDR3 nucleotides: TGTGCCAGTAGTCCCGTCCTCTCGACAGGGGGCACTGAAGCTTTCTTT. Translating it yields CASSPVLSTGGTEAFF.

The rearrangement links TRBV5-6 to TRBJ2-3, with no clear D. V was cut by 4 bases and J by 4 bases, with 4 bases left in between. The CDR3 is made up of 11 amino acids. Germline V gene lookup returns CDR1 SGHDT and CDR2 YYEEEE. CDR3 region: CASSTSDTQYF. The CDR3 nucleotides read TGTGCCAGCAGCACTTCAGATACGCAGTATTTT.